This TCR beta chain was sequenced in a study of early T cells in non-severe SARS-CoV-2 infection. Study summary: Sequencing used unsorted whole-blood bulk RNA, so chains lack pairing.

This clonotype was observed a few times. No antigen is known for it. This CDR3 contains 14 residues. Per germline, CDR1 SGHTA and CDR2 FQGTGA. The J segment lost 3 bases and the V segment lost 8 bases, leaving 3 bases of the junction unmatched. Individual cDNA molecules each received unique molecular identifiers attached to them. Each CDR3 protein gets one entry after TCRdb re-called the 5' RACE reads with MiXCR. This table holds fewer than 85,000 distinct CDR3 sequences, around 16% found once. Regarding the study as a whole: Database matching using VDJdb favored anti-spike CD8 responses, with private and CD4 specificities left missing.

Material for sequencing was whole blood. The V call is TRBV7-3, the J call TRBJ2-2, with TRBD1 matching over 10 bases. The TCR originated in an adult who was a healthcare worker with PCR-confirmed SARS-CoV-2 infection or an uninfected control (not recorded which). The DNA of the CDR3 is TGTGCCAGCCGACAGGGGGCATACACCGGGGAGCTGTTTTTT. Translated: CASRQGAYTGELFF.